Below, one T cell receptor (beta chain) is given with its context. The antigen remains unidentified. These data originate in a study of T cells after yellow fever vaccination. General study results and limits: Researchers cautioned that FACS-sorted repertoires could harbor abundant clonotypes contaminating from the bulk population.

Production of TCR cDNA was by 5'RACE template switching, which also added a universal primer site and UMIs. TCRdb recomputed calls from the 5' RACE reads with MiXCR, one row per CDR3 protein. The sample consists of about 210,000 distinct CDR3 sequences, 6% to 8% of them appearing once. CDR1 and CDR2 (germline): SGHRS, YFSETQ. The CDR3 is 15 amino acids. V shed 4 bases and J shed 6 bases, with 17 bases lying between them. The sequencing here drew on CD4+ T cells sorted from PBMCs, taken on the day of the yellow fever booster vaccination. The source of this sequence is a man aged 30 to 39 who received the YFV17D yellow fever vaccine. This chain connects TRBV5-1 to TRBJ2-1, with D possibly being TRBD2 (7 bases). The chain's CDR3 is CASSPGGAGFNEQFF. The CDR3 nucleotides read TGCGCCAGCAGCCCGGGGGGCGCGGGGTTCAATGAGCAGTTCTTC.